This T cell receptor beta chain was documented in a study of human T cells and chemical hapten exposure. Overall study: TCR yield per sample varied, mainly due to pooled library volumes.

From the RACE reads, TCRdb called clonotypes with MiXCR, one entry per CDR3 protein. The table records 35,000 to 50,000 distinct CDR3 sequences, around 4% of them present only once. The CDR3 has 14 residues. Germline values: CDR1 SGHRS, CDR2 YFSETQ. Trimming removed 6 bases from V and 4 bases from J; junction bases left unmatched: 5. Time point defined: healthy volunteer bleed at 2 weeks. The template was total RNA from unfractionated whole blood. This clonotype was counted at least ten times. The specimen was whole blood. This TCR derives from a female donor in good health. Some clones in this sample may be carry-over from other donors' samples. V gene TRBV5-1 combines with J gene TRBJ1-4, with 8 bases lining up with TRBD1. CDR3 loop: CASKSGGHNEKLFF. Here the CDR3 DNA reads TGCGCCAGCAAGTCAGGGGGCCATAATGAAAAACTGTTTTTT.